This is a list of T cell receptor beta chains from one sample in a study of T cell changes during pregnancy in multiple sclerosis. Using immunoSEQ multiplex PCR, the repertoire was profiled, and TCRdb retains in-frame clones only, with some absent. There are about 40,000 clones in the sample; roughly 93% occur only once, and less than 1.5% lies in the top ten. What was sequenced was PBMCs (not recorded whether the cells were cultured). The receptor set was obtained from a female donor with multiple sclerosis, enrolled in a pregnancy study. Both conserved end residues are part of each CDR3. Each record gives: J gene, D gene, clone size, V gene, CDR3 protein, CDR3 DNA. The D gene is left open where the match is weak. Expanded clones get a size class; other rows say once, few or many, or leave the size out.

>TRBJ2-7|TRBD1|.|TRBV5-4
CASSWRDRSYYEQYF
TGTGCCAGCAGCTGGAGGGACAGGAGCTACTACGAGCAGTACTTC
>TRBJ1-1|TRBD1|.|TRBV7-2
CASSQQGASEAFF
TGTGCCAGCAGCCAGCAGGGGGCCTCTGAAGCTTTCTTT
>TRBJ1-2|TRBD1|.|TRBV6-1
CASRTTGGVGYTF
TGTGCCAGCAGGACGACAGGGGGTGTGGGCTACACCTTC
>TRBJ2-1|TRBD2|.|TRBV19
CASRSGTTSGANNEQFF
TGTGCCAGTAGATCAGGGACGACTAGCGGGGCGAACAATGAGCAGTTCTTC
>TRBJ2-7|.|few|TRBV19
CASSPRSRAHEGEQYF
TGTGCCAGTAGCCCCAGAAGTCGGGCGCATGAAGGAGAGCAGTACTTC
>TRBJ1-2|.|.|TRBV9
CASSGTITGTPYGYTF
TGTGCCAGCAGCGGAACGATCACCGGGACACCCTATGGCTACACCTTC
>TRBJ1-5|.|.|TRBV6-5
CASSYSRAEEPQHF
TGTGCCAGCAGTTACTCGCGGGCTGAAGAGCCCCAGCATTTT
>TRBJ2-5|TRBD1|once|TRBV19
CASSIMQGAGETQYF
TGTGCCAGTAGTATAATGCAGGGGGCCGGAGAGACCCAGTACTTC
>TRBJ2-1|.|.|TRBV7-2
CASSQDGVFSSYNEQFF
TGTGCCAGCAGTCAAGACGGGGTCTTTAGCTCCTACAATGAGCAGTTCTTC
>TRBJ2-7|TRBD2|.|TRBV2
CASSSGLAGVREQYF
TGTGCCAGCAGTTCGGGACTAGCGGGAGTTCGGGAGCAGTACTTC
>TRBJ1-5|.|.|TRBV5-6
CASSLDRNPYSNQPQHF
TGTGCCAGCAGCCTCGACAGGAACCCATATAGCAATCAGCCCCAGCATTTT
>TRBJ1-4|.|.|TRBV11-2
CASSFGGLGEKLFF
TGTGCCAGCAGCTTCGGAGGGCTGGGGGAAAAACTGTTTTTT
>TRBJ1-4|.|.|TRBV5-4
CASSFVGDEKLFF
TGTGCCAGCAGCTTCGTGGGAGATGAAAAACTGTTTTTT
>TRBJ2-7|.|.|TRBV30
CAWSAHHEQYF
TGTGCCTGGAGTGCCCACCACGAGCAGTACTTC
>TRBJ2-2|.|.|TRBV7-3
CASSLSSANTGELFF
TGTGCCAGCAGCTTAAGTAGCGCGAACACCGGGGAGCTGTTTTTT
>TRBJ2-3|TRBD1|.|TRBV19
CASSTRTGSDTQYF
TGTGCCAGTAGTACTCGGACAGGGTCAGATACGCAGTATTTT
>TRBJ2-5|.|.|TRBV7-2
CGGGHQETQYF
TGTGGCGGCGGGCACCAAGAGACCCAGTACTTC
>TRBJ1-5|TRBD1|.|TRBV28
CASSPGDRGHKPQHF
TGTGCCAGCAGTCCCGGGGACAGGGGCCATAAGCCCCAGCATTTT
>TRBJ1-2|.|.|TRBV27
CASSSFPRKEDGYTF
TGTGCCAGCAGCAGTTTCCCCCGGAAGGAGGATGGCTACACCTTC
>TRBJ2-7|.|.|TRBV5-1
CASSQQGGSYEQYF
TGCGCCAGCAGTCAACAGGGTGGGAGCTACGAGCAGTACTTC
>TRBJ2-3|.|once|TRBV30
CAWSADRRTDTQYF
TGTGCCTGGAGCGCAGACAGGCGCACAGATACGCAGTATTTT
>TRBJ1-2|.|few|TRBV2
CASCNNYGYTF
TGTGCCAGCTGCAACAACTATGGCTACACCTTC
>TRBJ1-2|.|.|TRBV2
CASSDQPDSYGYTF
TGTGCCAGCAGTGATCAACCAGACTCCTATGGCTACACCTTC
>TRBJ2-7|TRBD2|.|TRBV7-9
CASSSGLAGGYEQYF
TGTGCCAGCAGCTCGGGACTAGCGGGAGGGTACGAGCAGTACTTC
>TRBJ1-2|.|.|TRBV30
CAWSPPGRGGYTF
TGTGCCTGGAGTCCCCCCGGTAGGGGGGGCTACACCTTC
>TRBJ2-5|TRBD1|.|TRBV2
CATGTVQETQYF
TGTGCCACCGGGACAGTCCAAGAGACCCAGTACTTC
>TRBJ2-4|.|.|TRBV5-1
CASSLEFGSETAKNIQYF
TGCGCCAGCAGCTTGGAGTTTGGGTCAGAGACAGCCAAAAACATTCAGTACTTC
>TRBJ2-7|.|once|TRBV7-3
CGHRPALSWDEQYF
TGTGGACACCGCCCGGCCCTCTCTTGGGACGAGCAGTACTTC
>TRBJ1-1|.|.|TRBV10-3
CAISEGEGWNTEAFF
TGTGCCATCAGTGAGGGGGAAGGGTGGAACACTGAAGCTTTCTTT
>TRBJ2-3|TRBD1|.|TRBV18
CASSPIPGQGSTDTQYF
TGTGCCAGCTCACCAATCCCGGGACAGGGAAGCACAGATACGCAGTATTTT
>TRBJ1-1|.|.|TRBV13
CASSLVNMNTEAFF
TGTGCCAGCAGCTTAGTAAACATGAACACTGAAGCTTTCTTT
>TRBJ1-1|.|.|TRBV19
CASSMFRGPGTEAFF
TGTGCCAGTAGTATGTTCAGGGGCCCTGGCACTGAAGCTTTCTTT